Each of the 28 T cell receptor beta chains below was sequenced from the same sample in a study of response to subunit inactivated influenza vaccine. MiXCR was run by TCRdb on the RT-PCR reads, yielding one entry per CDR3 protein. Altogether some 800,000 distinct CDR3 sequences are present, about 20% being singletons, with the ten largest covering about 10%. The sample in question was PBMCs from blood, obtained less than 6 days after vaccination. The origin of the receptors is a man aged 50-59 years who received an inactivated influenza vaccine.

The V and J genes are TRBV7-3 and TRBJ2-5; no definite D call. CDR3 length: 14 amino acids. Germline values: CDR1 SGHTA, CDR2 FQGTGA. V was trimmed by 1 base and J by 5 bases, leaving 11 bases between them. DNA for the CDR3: TGTGCCAGCAGCTTAAACCCCCTTGGGGAGACCCAGTACTTC. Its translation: CASSLNPLGETQYF.

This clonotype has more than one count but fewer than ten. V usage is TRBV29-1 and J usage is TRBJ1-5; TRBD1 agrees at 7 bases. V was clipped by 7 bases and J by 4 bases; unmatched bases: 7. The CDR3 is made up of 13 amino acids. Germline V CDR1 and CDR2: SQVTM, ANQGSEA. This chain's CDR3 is CSGSTGLNQPQHF. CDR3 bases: TGCAGCGGATCGACAGGGCTGAATCAGCCCCAGCATTTT.

The CDR3 loop reads CASKPYRTRDEQYF. The DNA of the CDR3 is TGTGCCAGCAAACCGTACCGGACCAGGGACGAGCAGTACTTC. The chain is built from TRBV6-1 and TRBJ2-7; D might be TRBD1 (5 bases). The CDR3 has 14 amino acids. Looked up from germline, CDR1 is MNHNS and CDR2 is SASEGT. Trimming took off 7 bases at V and 5 bases at J, with 18 bases between the two ends.

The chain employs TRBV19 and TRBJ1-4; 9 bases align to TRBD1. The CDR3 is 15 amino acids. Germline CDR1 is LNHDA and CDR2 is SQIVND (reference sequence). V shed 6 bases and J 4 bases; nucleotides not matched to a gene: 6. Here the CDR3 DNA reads TGTGCCAGTAGACCACCGGGACAGGGTAATGAAAAACTGTTTTTT. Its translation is CASRPPGQGNEKLFF.

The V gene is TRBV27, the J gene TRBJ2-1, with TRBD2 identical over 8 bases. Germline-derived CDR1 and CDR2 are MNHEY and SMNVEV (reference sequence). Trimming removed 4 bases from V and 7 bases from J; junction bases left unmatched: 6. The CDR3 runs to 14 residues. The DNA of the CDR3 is TGTGCCAGCAGTTGGACTAGCTCCGGGAATGAGCAGTTCTTC. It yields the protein CASSWTSSGNEQFF.

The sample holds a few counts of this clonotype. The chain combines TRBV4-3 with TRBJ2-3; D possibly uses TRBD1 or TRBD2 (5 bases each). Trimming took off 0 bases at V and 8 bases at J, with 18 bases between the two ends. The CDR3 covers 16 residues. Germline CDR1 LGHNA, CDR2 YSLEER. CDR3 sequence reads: CASSQETGTRFGTQYF. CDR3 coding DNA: TGCGCCAGCAGCCAAGAAACCGGGACCCGCTTTGGTACGCAGTATTTT.

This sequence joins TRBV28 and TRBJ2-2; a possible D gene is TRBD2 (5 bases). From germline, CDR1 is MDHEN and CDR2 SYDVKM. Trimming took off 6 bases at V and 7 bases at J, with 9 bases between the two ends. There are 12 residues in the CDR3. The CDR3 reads CASRQGGGELFF. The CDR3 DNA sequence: TGTGCCAGCAGACAAGGAGGCGGGGAGCTGTTTTTT.

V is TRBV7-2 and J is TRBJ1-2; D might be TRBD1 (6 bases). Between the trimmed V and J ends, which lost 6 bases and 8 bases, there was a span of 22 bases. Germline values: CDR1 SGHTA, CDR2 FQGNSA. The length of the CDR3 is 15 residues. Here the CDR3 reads CASSYTTGSDRGYTF. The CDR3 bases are TGTGCCAGCAGTTATACTACAGGGAGCGATCGCGGCTACACCTTC. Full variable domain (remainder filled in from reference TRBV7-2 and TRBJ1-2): GAGVSQSPSNKVTEKGKDVELRCDPISGHTALYWYRQSLGQGLEFLIYFQGNSAPDKSGLPSDRFSAERTGGSVSTLTIQRTQQEDSAVYLCASSYTTGSDRGYTFGSGTRLTVV.

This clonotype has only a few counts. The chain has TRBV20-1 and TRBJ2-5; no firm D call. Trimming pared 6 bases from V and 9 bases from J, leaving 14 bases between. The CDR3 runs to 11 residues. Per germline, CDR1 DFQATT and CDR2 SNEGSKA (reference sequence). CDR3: CSARRPEAQYF. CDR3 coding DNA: TGCAGTGCCCGAAGACCTGAGGCCCAGTACTTC.

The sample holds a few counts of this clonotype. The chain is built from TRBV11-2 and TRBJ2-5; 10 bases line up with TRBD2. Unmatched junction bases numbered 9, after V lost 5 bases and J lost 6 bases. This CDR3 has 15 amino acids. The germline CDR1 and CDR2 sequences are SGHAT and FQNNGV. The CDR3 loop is CASSTSQAGGKTQYF. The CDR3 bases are TGTGCCAGCAGCACCTCTCAAGCGGGGGGGAAGACCCAGTACTTC.

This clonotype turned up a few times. Here the CDR3 DNA reads TGTGCCAGCAGCCTCCAGGGCTCACTAGCCAAAAACATTCAGTACTTC. This codes for CASSLQGSLAKNIQYF. J is TRBJ2-4 and V is TRBV7-8; D might be TRBD1 (5 bases). The CDR3 runs to 16 residues. The V gene's germline CDR1 is SGHVS and CDR2 FQNEAQ. The V end was cut by 5 bases, the J end by 0 bases, with 14 bases between.

The CDR3 DNA sequence: TGTGCCAGCAGTTTATTTTCGGGATCCCCCTACGAGCAGTACTTC. Amino acids: CASSLFSGSPYEQYF. This rearrangement joins TRBV27 to TRBJ2-7; D is possibly TRBD2 (5 bases). V was cut by 1 base and J by 2 bases, with 12 bases left in between. CDR1 MNHEY and CDR2 SMNVEV come from the germline V gene (reference sequence). There are 15 residues in the CDR3.

CDR3 in DNA: TGTGCCATCAGTGATTGGGGCTACGAGCAGTACTTC. It is translated as CAISDWGYEQYF. V is TRBV10-3 and J is TRBJ2-7; unclear D gene. CDR1 ENHRY and CDR2 SYGVKD come from the germline V gene. The V gene lost 3 bases and the J gene lost 3 bases, with 6 bases spanning the gap. CDR3 length equals 12 residues.

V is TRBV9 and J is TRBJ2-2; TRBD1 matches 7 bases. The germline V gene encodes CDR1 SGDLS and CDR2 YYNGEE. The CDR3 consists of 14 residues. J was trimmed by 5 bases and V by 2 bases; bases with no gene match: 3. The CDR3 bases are TGTGCCAGCAGCGTTACAGGGGCGACCGGGGAGCTGTTTTTT. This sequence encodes CASSVTGATGELFF.

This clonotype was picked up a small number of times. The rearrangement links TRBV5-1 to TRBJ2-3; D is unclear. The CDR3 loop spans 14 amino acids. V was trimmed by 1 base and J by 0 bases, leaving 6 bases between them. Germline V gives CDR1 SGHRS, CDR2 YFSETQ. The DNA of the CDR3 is TGCGCCAGCAGCTTGACCCCCAGCACAGATACGCAGTATTTT. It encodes CASSLTPSTDTQYF.

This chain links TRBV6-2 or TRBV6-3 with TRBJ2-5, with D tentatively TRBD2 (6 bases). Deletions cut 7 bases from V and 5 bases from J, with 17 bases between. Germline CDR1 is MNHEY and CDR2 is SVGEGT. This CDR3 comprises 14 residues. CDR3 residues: CASNGGEPQETQYF. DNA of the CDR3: TGTGCCAGCAATGGCGGGGAACCTCAGGAGACCCAGTACTTC.

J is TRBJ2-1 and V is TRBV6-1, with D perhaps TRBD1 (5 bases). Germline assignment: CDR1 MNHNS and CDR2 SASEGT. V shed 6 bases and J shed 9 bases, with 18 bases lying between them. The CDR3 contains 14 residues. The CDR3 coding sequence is TGTGCCAGCAGCCCAGGGTTAGGCTTTTGTGAGCAGTTCTTC. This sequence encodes CASSPGLGFCEQFF.

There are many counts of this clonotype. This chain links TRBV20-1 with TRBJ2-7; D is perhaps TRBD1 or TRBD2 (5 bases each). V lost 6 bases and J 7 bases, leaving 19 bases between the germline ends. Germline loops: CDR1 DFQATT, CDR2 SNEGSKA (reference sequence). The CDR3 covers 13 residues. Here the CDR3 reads CSAARTAWGEQYF. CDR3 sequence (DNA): TGCAGTGCCGCTCGGACTGCCTGGGGGGAGCAGTACTTC.

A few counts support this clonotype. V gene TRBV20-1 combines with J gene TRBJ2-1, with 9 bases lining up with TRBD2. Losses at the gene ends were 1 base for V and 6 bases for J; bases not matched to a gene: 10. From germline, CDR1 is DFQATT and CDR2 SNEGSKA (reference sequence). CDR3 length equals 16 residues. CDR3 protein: CSARGGGRAFRNEQFF. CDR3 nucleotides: TGCAGTGCTAGAGGGGGCGGGAGGGCCTTCCGCAATGAGCAGTTCTTC.

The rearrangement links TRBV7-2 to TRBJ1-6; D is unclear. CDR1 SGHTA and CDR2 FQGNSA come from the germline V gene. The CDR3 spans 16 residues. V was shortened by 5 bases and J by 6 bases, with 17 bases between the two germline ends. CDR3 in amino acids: CASSPQSGRFNSPLHF. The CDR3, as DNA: TGTGCCAGCAGCCCACAATCCGGCCGGTTTAATTCACCCCTCCACTTT.

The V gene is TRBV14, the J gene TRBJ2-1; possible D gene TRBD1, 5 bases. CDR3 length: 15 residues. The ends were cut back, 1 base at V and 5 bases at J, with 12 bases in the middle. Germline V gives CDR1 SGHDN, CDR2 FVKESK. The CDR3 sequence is CASSQGQGRNNEQFF. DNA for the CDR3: TGTGCCAGCAGCCAAGGGCAGGGAAGGAACAATGAGCAGTTCTTC.

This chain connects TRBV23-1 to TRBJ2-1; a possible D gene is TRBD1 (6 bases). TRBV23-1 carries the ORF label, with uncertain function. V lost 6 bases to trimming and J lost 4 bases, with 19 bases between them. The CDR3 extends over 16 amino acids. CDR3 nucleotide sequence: TGCGCCAGCAGCCCGAACAGGGAATTGGAGTACAATGAGCAGTTCTTC. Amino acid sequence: CASSPNRELEYNEQFF.

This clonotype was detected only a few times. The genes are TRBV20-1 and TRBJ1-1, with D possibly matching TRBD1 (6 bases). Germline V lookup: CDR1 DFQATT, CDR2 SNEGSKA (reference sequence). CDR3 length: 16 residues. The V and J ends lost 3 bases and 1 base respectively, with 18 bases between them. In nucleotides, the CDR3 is TGCAGTGCTAGGGCCACACAGGGAGCACCGAACACTGAAGCTTTCTTT. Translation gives CSARATQGAPNTEAFF.

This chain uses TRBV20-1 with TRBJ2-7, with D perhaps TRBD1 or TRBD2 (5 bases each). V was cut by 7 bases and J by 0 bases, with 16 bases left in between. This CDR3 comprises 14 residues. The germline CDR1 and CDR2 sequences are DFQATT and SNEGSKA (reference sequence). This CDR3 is CSGRRDPSSYEQYF. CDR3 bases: TGCAGTGGCCGCCGGGACCCGAGCTCCTACGAGCAGTACTTC.

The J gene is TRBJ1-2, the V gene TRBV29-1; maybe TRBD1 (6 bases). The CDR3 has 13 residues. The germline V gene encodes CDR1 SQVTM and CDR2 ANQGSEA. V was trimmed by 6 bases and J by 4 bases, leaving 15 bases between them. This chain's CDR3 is CSVEMDRGYGYTF. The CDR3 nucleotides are TGCAGCGTGGAGATGGACAGAGGCTATGGCTACACCTTC.

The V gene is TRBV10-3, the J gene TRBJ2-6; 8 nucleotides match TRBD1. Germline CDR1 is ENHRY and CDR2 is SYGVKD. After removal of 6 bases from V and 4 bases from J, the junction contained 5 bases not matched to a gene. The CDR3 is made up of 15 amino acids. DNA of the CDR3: TGTGCCATCAGAGCGACAGGGGTCGGGGCCAACGTCCTGACTTTC. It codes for CAIRATGVGANVLTF.

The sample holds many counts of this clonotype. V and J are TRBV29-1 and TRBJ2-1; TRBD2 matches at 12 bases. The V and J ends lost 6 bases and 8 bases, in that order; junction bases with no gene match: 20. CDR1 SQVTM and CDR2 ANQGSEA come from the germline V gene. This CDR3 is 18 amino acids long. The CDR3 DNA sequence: TGCAGCGTGCAAACCGGGACTAGCGGGCCCGAGTTTTTTGATGAGCAGTTCTTC. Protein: CSVQTGTSGPEFFDEQFF.

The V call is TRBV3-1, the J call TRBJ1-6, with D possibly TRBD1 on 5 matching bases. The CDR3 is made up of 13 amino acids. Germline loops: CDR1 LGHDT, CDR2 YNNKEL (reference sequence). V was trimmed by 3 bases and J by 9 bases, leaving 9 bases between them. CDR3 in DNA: TGTGCCAGCAGCCATGGGGGAAGTTCACCCCTCCACTTT. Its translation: CASSHGGSSPLHF.